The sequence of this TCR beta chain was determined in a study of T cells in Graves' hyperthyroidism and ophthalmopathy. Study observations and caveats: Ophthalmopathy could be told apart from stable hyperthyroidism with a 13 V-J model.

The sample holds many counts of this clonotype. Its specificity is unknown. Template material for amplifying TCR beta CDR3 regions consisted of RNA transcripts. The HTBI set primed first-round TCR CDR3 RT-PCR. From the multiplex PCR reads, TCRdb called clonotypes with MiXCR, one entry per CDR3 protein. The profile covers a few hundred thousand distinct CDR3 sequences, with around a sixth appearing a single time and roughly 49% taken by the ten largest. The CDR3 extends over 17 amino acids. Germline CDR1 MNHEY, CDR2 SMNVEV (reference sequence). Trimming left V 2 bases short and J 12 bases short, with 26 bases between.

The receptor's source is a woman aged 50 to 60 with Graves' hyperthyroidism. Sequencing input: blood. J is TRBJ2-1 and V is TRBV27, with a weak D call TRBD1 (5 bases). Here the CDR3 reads CASSLISVTGPITGQFF. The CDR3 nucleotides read TGTGCCAGCAGTTTAATATCGGTAACAGGCCCTATTACTGGGCAGTTCTTC.